What follows are 15 T cell receptor beta chains derived from one specimen sequenced in a study of T cell changes during pregnancy in multiple sclerosis. The assay was immunoSEQ multiplex PCR, and TCRdb's table has in-frame clones only and misses some. The sample has around 25,000 clones; more than 70% are singletons. This specimen was CD8+ T cells from peripheral blood mononuclear cells, taken in the second trimester of pregnancy. The receptors stem from a female donor with multiple sclerosis, enrolled in a pregnancy study.

This clone was counted ten times or more. The gene calls are TRBV28 and TRBJ2-3; 10 bases match TRBD1. V lost 2 bases and J lost 2; bases outside the gene matches: 1. Germline CDR1 and CDR2: MDHEN and SYDVKM. The CDR3 spans 15 residues. CDR3 residues: CASSLGTGDTDTQYF. The CDR3 DNA follows: TGTGCCAGCAGTTTAGGGACAGGGGACACAGATACGCAGTATTTT.

Only one count was recorded for this clone. J is TRBJ1-4 and V is TRBV7-9; 10 nucleotides align to TRBD1. The V and J ends lost 6 bases and 7 bases, in that order; junction bases with no gene match: 11. The CDR3 has 16 amino acids. Germline CDR1 reads SEHNR; CDR2 reads FQNEAQ (reference sequence). DNA of the CDR3: TGTGCCAGCAGTTGGAAAACGGGACAGGGGATTGAAAAACTGTTTTTT. Translating it yields CASSWKTGQGIEKLFF.

In this sample, this clone turned up once. The V call is TRBV13, the J call TRBJ2-1; a possible D gene is TRBD2 (5 bases). V lost 4 bases, J lost 2 bases, and 15 bases lay in between. The V gene's germline CDR1 is PRHDT and CDR2 FYEKMQ (reference sequence). There are 16 residues in the CDR3. The chain's CDR3 is CASSSGSLIPYNEQFF. CDR3 in DNA: TGTGCCAGCAGCTCGGGGTCTCTCATTCCCTACAATGAGCAGTTCTTC.

This chain links TRBV6-5 with TRBJ2-1, with 7 positions matching TRBD2. Germline V gives CDR1 MNHEY, CDR2 SVGAGI. The CDR3 loop spans 15 amino acids. J gave up 0 bases and V 6 bases, and 5 bases lay outside the gene matches. The CDR3 region has the DNA TGTGCCAGCAGAACATGGGGGGGCTCCTACAATGAGCAGTTCTTC. Its protein product is CASRTWGGSYNEQFF.

This rearrangement joins TRBV9 to TRBJ2-7, with D possibly matching TRBD2 (7 bases). The V and J ends lost 0 bases and 3 bases respectively, with 13 bases between them. CDR1 SGDLS and CDR2 YYNGEE come from the germline V gene. This CDR3 is 15 amino acids long. CDR3 protein: CASSVESGGRYEQYF. CDR3 in DNA: TGTGCCAGCAGCGTAGAGTCGGGGGGCCGCTACGAGCAGTACTTC.

The V call is TRBV6-5, the J call TRBJ1-2, with 7 bases fitting TRBD1. Germline V gene sequence: CDR1 MNHEY, CDR2 SVGAGI. The CDR3 is 13 residues long. The trim removed 8 bases at V and 6 bases at J, leaving 9 bases unmatched. CDR3: CASGAGGWNGYTF. The DNA of the CDR3 is TGTGCCAGCGGGGCAGGGGGTTGGAATGGCTACACCTTC.

The V gene is TRBV7-2, the J gene TRBJ2-7; 14 bases are shared with TRBD2. The CDR3 contains 16 residues. The germline V gene encodes CDR1 SGHTA and CDR2 FQGNSA. V gave up 2 bases and J gave up 3 bases; unmatched junction bases: 3. DNA of the CDR3: TGTGCCAGCAGCTTACTCGGACTAGCGGGGGGCTACGAGCAGTACTTC. It yields the protein CASSLLGLAGGYEQYF.

J is TRBJ2-1 and V is TRBV19; 8 nucleotides agree with TRBD2. This CDR3 contains 15 residues. Germline CDR1 and CDR2: LNHDA and SQIVND (reference sequence). With 3 bases clipped from V and 8 bases from J, the junction kept 9 bases outside the gene matches. The CDR3 region has the DNA TGTGCCAGTAGTATTCGGGGGGGGCGGTTGGATGAGCAGTTCTTC. This encodes CASSIRGGRLDEQFF.

This sequence joins TRBV6-4 and TRBJ1-2; tentatively, D is TRBD1 (5 bases). V dropped 5 bases and J dropped 8 bases, with 9 bases sitting between them. Germline CDR1 is MRHNA and CDR2 is SNTAGT. The length of the CDR3 is 11 residues. The CDR3 DNA sequence: TGTGCCAGCAGTAAACGGGGGGGCTACACCTTC. Translating gives CASSKRGGYTF.

This chain uses TRBV4-1 with TRBJ1-4, with D perhaps TRBD1 (5 bases). V gave up 4 bases and J gave up 12 bases, with 24 bases separating them. The germline CDR1 and CDR2 sequences are MGHRA and YSYEKL. The CDR3 runs to 16 residues. CDR3 sequence reads: CASSPEGWGGLGELFF. The DNA for the CDR3 is TGCGCCAGCAGCCCGGAAGGTTGGGGGGGTTTGGGGGAACTGTTTTTT.

The rearrangement links TRBV2 to TRBJ1-5; 9 nucleotides line up with TRBD1. V lost 6 bases, J lost 2 bases, and 2 bases stayed unmatched. The CDR3 consists of 14 residues. Germline V CDR1 and CDR2: SNHLY, FYNNEI. The CDR3 region has the DNA TGTGCCAGCAGGACAGGGGGGGGCAATCAGCCCCAGCATTTT. Encoded protein: CASRTGGGNQPQHF.

V and J are TRBV7-9 and TRBJ2-5; TRBD2 agrees at 8 bases. V shed 5 bases, J shed 4 bases, and the junction held 9 bases outside the gene matches. Germline CDR1 and CDR2: SEHNR and FQNEAQ (reference sequence). CDR3 length: 15 residues. The CDR3 is CASSRNDGGAETQYF. The CDR3 bases are TGTGCCAGCAGCCGCAACGACGGGGGGGCAGAGACCCAGTACTTC.

Here the CDR3 DNA reads TGTGCCAGCAGTTTACTCCAGGGGGCCTTCGACGAGCAGTACTTC. Its translation: CASSLLQGAFDEQYF. The V and J genes are TRBV27 and TRBJ2-7; the match to TRBD1 covers 8 bases. Germline V lookup: CDR1 MNHEY, CDR2 SMNVEV (reference sequence). V trimming: 2 bases; J trimming: 5 bases; junction bases outside the gene matches: 8. CDR3 length equals 15 residues.

This chain uses TRBV27 with TRBJ2-7, with TRBD2 identical over 11 bases. The J segment lost 2 bases and the V segment lost 1 base, leaving 7 bases of the junction unmatched. This CDR3 spans 17 amino acids. Germline CDR1 and CDR2: MNHEY and SMNVEV (reference sequence). As DNA, the CDR3 is TGTGCCAGCAGTTTATTGGCTCTAGCGGGGGGCGCCTACGAGCAGTACTTC. Protein: CASSLLALAGGAYEQYF.

CDR3 protein: CASSFTGDSNQPQHF. The CDR3 DNA follows: TGTGCCAGCAGCTTTACAGGAGATAGCAATCAGCCCCAGCATTTT. The chain uses TRBV7-2 and TRBJ1-5, with D possibly TRBD1 on 5 matching bases. Germline V gives CDR1 SGHTA, CDR2 FQGNSA. This CDR3 comprises 15 residues. The V end lost 3 bases, the J end lost 0 bases, and 9 bases lay between the germline ends.